The 24 T cell receptor beta chains below come from one sample, sequenced in a study of control samples from healthy donors and cancer patients (dated by TCRdb to the early 2020s). Library preparation employed the immunoSEQ multiplex PCR assay. TCRdb holds this immuneACCESS table with in-frame rearrangements only. Some clones are missing; in checked studies, unresolved V genes explain under half, and the rest has no known cause. This sample comprises some 140,000 clones, just under 95% of them detected only once. The top ten constitute 5.7% of the sample. The sequenced sample consisted of blood. All receptors come from a man aged 35-49 years in good health.

The chain uses TRBV7-8 and TRBJ1-1; the D is unclear. V was pared by 1 base and J by 7 bases, with 10 bases between. The CDR3 extends over 13 amino acids. CDR1 is SGHVS and CDR2 is FQNEAQ in the germline V gene. CDR3 in amino acids: CASSLGGGGEAFF. The CDR3 DNA reads as TGTGCCAGCAGCTTAGGTGGAGGCGGTGAAGCTTTCTTT.

The chain employs TRBV3-1 (or the pseudogene TRBV3-2) and TRBJ1-2; D is unclear. Trimming cost V 8 bases and J 2 bases, with 12 bases left between them. The CDR3 consists of 13 residues. CDR1 is LGHDT and CDR2 is YNNKEL in the germline V gene (reference sequence). DNA of the CDR3: TGTGCCAGCGCGCGCAGCCCCAACTATGGCTACACCTTC. This sequence encodes CASARSPNYGYTF.

The chain has TRBV5-5 and TRBJ2-1; the D gene is possibly TRBD1 (5 bases). V lost 5 bases to trimming and J lost 2 bases, with 11 bases between them. Germline loops: CDR1 SGHKS, CDR2 YYEKEE (reference sequence). This CDR3 comprises 14 residues. In nucleotides, the CDR3 is TGTGCCAGCAGTTCGGACATCACCTACAATGAGCAGTTCTTC. Translating gives CASSSDITYNEQFF.

The chain carries TRBV9 and TRBJ1-3; the D is unclear. The CDR3 loop spans 12 amino acids. CDR1 is SGDLS and CDR2 is YYNGEE in the germline V gene. Trimming left V 0 bases short and J 6 bases short, with 4 bases between. Written as DNA, the CDR3 is TGTGCCAGCAGCGTAGGGTCAAACACCATATATTTT. Translation: CASSVGSNTIYF.

The genes are TRBV3-1 (or the pseudogene TRBV3-2) and TRBJ2-2, with 16 positions matching TRBD2. The CDR3 has 19 amino acids. With V trimmed by 6 bases and J by 6 bases, 13 bases remained unmatched. Germline CDR1 reads LGHDT; CDR2 reads YNNKEL (reference sequence). CDR3 sequence reads: CASSSGTSGGASDPGELFF. DNA of the CDR3: TGTGCCAGCAGTTCAGGGACTAGCGGGGGGGCCAGTGATCCCGGGGAGCTGTTTTTT.

The chain uses TRBV10-1 and TRBJ2-3; D gene ambiguous. The CDR3 runs 18 residues. Germline V gene data show CDR1 as WNHNN and CDR2 as SYGVQD (reference sequence). V was trimmed by 1 base and J by 0 bases, leaving 17 bases between them. DNA of the CDR3: TGCGCCAGCAGTGAGTTTTCCTCGGCAGCTACTAGCACAGATACGCAGTATTTT. This gives the protein CASSEFSSAATSTDTQYF.

The rearrangement uses TRBV10-1 and TRBJ1-5; 10 bases agree with TRBD1. The V and J ends lost 5 bases and 0 bases, in that order; junction bases with no gene match: 13. The V gene's germline CDR1 is WNHNN and CDR2 SYGVQD (reference sequence). The CDR3 sequence is 19 residues long. In DNA form, the CDR3 reads TGCGCCAGCAGTCGACTCCCGTGGGACAGGGGATATAGCAATCAGCCCCAGCATTTT. Translating it yields CASSRLPWDRGYSNQPQHF.

J is TRBJ2-4 and V is TRBV6-6, with TRBD2 as a possible D gene (5 bases). The V gene's germline CDR1 is MNHNY and CDR2 SVGAGI (reference sequence). Trimming pared 2 bases from V and 1 base from J, leaving 9 bases between. There are 15 residues in the CDR3. The CDR3 loop reads CASSYRDTAKNIQYF. For the CDR3, the DNA is TGTGCCAGCAGTTACCGGGATACGGCCAAAAACATTCAGTACTTC.

The V call is TRBV9, the J call TRBJ2-4, with 11 positions matching TRBD2. Germline lookup yields CDR1 SGDLS and CDR2 YYNGEE. The CDR3 is 19 amino acids. V lost 4 bases, J lost 0 bases, and 12 bases stayed unmatched. The CDR3 sequence: CASSPWGGLAVLAKNIQYF. DNA of the CDR3: TGTGCCAGCAGCCCCTGGGGGGGACTAGCGGTTCTAGCCAAAAACATTCAGTACTTC.

This clone is a singleton in its sample. This rearrangement joins TRBV11-2 to TRBJ1-6; 7 bases are a match to TRBD1. Losses at the gene ends were 5 bases for V and 0 bases for J; bases not matched to a gene: 10. CDR1 SGHAT and CDR2 FQNNGV come from the germline V gene. The CDR3 loop spans 18 amino acids. CDR3 sequence: CASSPNRDSRSYNSPLHF. Here the CDR3 DNA reads TGTGCCAGCAGCCCGAACCGGGACAGTCGCTCCTATAATTCACCCCTCCACTTT.

This rearrangement joins TRBV5-1 to TRBJ1-4; D ambiguous. This CDR3 is built from 14 residues. Germline V gives CDR1 SGHRS, CDR2 YFSETQ. V was shortened by 3 bases and J by 7 bases, with 13 bases between the two germline ends. This CDR3 is CASSSRSAGEKLFF. The CDR3 nucleotides read TGCGCCAGCAGCTCTCGGTCGGCTGGTGAAAAACTGTTTTTT.

The J gene is TRBJ1-4, the V gene TRBV6-2 or TRBV6-3; D is ambiguous. Trimming removed 5 bases at V and 7 bases at J, with 11 bases between. CDR1 is MNHEY and CDR2 is SVGEGT in the germline V gene. This CDR3 contains 13 residues. The CDR3 region has the DNA TGTGCCAGCAGTCGGCGTGAGGGTGAAAAACTGTTTTTT. Its protein is CASSRREGEKLFF.

This clone was counted a few times. The chain couples TRBV2 to TRBJ1-6; 8 bases are shared with TRBD1. In germline, CDR1 is SNHLY, CDR2 FYNNEI. The CDR3 loop spans 16 amino acids. Trimming removed 6 bases from V and 1 base from J; junction bases left unmatched: 5. This CDR3 reads CASSGQGISYNSPLHF. Here the CDR3 DNA reads TGTGCCAGCAGCGGACAGGGAATATCCTATAATTCACCCCTCCACTTT.

The chain has TRBV27 and TRBJ1-3; no reliable D call. Trimming shortened V by 6 bases and J by 0 bases, and 15 bases separated the two germline ends. Germline V gene sequence: CDR1 MNHEY, CDR2 SMNVEV (reference sequence). CDR3 size: 16 residues. This CDR3 reads CASSPLDGPSGNTIYF. CDR3 coding DNA: TGTGCCAGCAGCCCCTTAGATGGCCCCTCTGGAAACACCATATATTTT.

The gene calls are TRBV4-3 and TRBJ1-5; D gene uncertain. The CDR3 sequence is 15 residues long. V was shortened by 0 bases and J by 6 bases, with 12 bases between the two germline ends. Germline assignment: CDR1 LGHNA and CDR2 YSLEER. The DNA of the CDR3 is TGCGCCAGCAGCCAAGACGGCAGTCTTTTTCAGCCCCAGCATTTT. Translating gives CASSQDGSLFQPQHF.

The chain combines TRBV7-9 with TRBJ2-2, with 7 bases aligning to TRBD1. V shed 8 bases and J 8 bases; nucleotides not matched to a gene: 5. Germline CDR1 is SEHNR and CDR2 is FQNEAQ (reference sequence). This CDR3 spans 12 amino acids. The DNA for the CDR3 is TGTGCCAGCCACAGGGGATCTGGGGAGCTGTTTTTT. Its translation: CASHRGSGELFF.

The rearrangement joins TRBV19 to TRBJ1-2; maybe TRBD1 (5 bases). Between the trimmed V and J ends, which lost 9 bases and 5 bases, there was a span of 19 bases. The CDR3 spans 14 residues. The germline CDR1 and CDR2 sequences are LNHDA and SQIVND (reference sequence). CDR3 loop: CASRAPGRGYGYTF. The CDR3 DNA reads as TGTGCCAGCCGCGCACCCGGGAGGGGTTATGGCTACACCTTC.

The chain recombines TRBV24-1 with TRBJ2-3, with D unresolved. V was shortened by 12 bases and J by 2 bases, with 5 bases between the two germline ends. Per the germline V gene, CDR1 is KGHDR and CDR2 is SFDVKD. The CDR3 has 10 amino acids. The DNA of the CDR3 is TGTGCCTCTAACACAGATACGCAGTATTTT. It yields the protein CASNTDTQYF.

CDR3 in amino acids: CASSPARGIRGVGTEAFF. CDR3 sequence (DNA): TGTGCCAGCAGCCCAGCCCGGGGGATAAGGGGAGTTGGCACTGAAGCTTTCTTT. The genes are TRBV7-9 and TRBJ1-1, with D tentatively TRBD1 (5 bases). V was pared by 5 bases and J by 4 bases, with 26 bases between. This CDR3 region has 18 residues. Germline V lookup: CDR1 SEHNR, CDR2 FQNEAQ (reference sequence). Full variable domain (missing parts from reference TRBV7-9 and TRBJ1-1): DTGVSQNPRHKITKRGQNVTFRCDPISEHNRLYWYRQTLGQGPEFLTYFQNEAQLEKSRLLSDRFSAERPKGSFSTLEIQRTEQGDSAMYLCASSPARGIRGVGTEAFFGQGTRLTVV.

As DNA, the CDR3 is TGTGCCAGCAGTTTATTACCCGCAACTAATGAAAAACTGTTTTTT. It encodes CASSLLPATNEKLFF. This chain connects TRBV27 to TRBJ1-4; the D is unclear. Germline V gives CDR1 MNHEY, CDR2 SMNVEV (reference sequence). This CDR3 contains 15 residues. Between the trimmed V and J ends, which lost 1 base and 0 bases, there was a span of 6 bases.

The chain couples TRBV24-1 to TRBJ2-7; 9 bases match TRBD1. The length of the CDR3 is 15 residues. The germline gives CDR1 KGHDR, CDR2 SFDVKD. V was pared by 3 bases and J by 5 bases, with 7 bases of the junction left unmatched. CDR3 coding DNA: TGTGCCACCAGTGATGGGGGACAGGGTCGCGACGAGCAGTACTTC. Encoded protein: CATSDGGQGRDEQYF.

This chain links TRBV11-2 with TRBJ1-4; tentative D call: TRBD1 (5 bases). Trimming shortened V by 6 bases and J by 7 bases, and 12 bases separated the two germline ends. CDR1 is SGHAT, CDR2 FQNNGV, per germline. The CDR3 is 13 residues long. The CDR3 loop is CASRPYGGEKLFF. CDR3 nucleotide sequence: TGTGCCAGCAGACCCTACGGGGGTGAAAAACTGTTTTTT.

This clone appeared a single time. The chain uses TRBV6-2 or TRBV6-3 and TRBJ1-5; perhaps TRBD1 as D (6 bases). From germline, CDR1 is MNHEY and CDR2 SVGEGT. The CDR3 has 15 residues. The V end was cut by 2 bases, the J end by 4 bases, with 12 bases between. CDR3 sequence reads: CASSYGGGTNQPQHF. The CDR3, as DNA: TGTGCCAGCAGTTACGGAGGGGGGACGAATCAGCCCCAGCATTTT.

The chain employs TRBV23-1 and TRBJ1-6; 8 nucleotides agree with TRBD1. TRBV23-1 falls under the ORF class, with uncertain function. CDR3 length equals 15 residues. The J segment lost 8 bases and the V segment lost 8 bases, leaving 11 bases of the junction unmatched. CDR3 nucleotide sequence: TGCGCCAGCGGCGACAGGGGCCCACCTCATTCACCCCTCCACTTT. The encoded protein is CASGDRGPPHSPLHF.